Listed here is a single T cell receptor beta chain. The antigen is unknown. The data originate from a study of shared clonotypes between healthy human individuals. Turning to the study itself: The cohort had two women and a few men, ages 18 to 49. There were three CD4 naive, three CD4 memory, two CD8 naive and one CD8 memory plates per donor. Findings and limits, study-wide: Limited genetic and exposure-history diversity came from having few donors.

Generated by immunoSEQ multiplex PCR, the TCRdb table keeps only in-frame clones and is missing some. The sample has more than 400,000 clones, approximately 94% seen once. Germline values: CDR1 DFQATT, CDR2 SNEGSKA (reference sequence). The V end lost 2 bases, the J end lost 7 bases, and 6 bases lay between the germline ends. This CDR3 comprises 11 residues. The receptor's source is a woman aged 25 to 39 in good health. The rearrangement uses TRBV20-1 and TRBJ2-1; D might be TRBD1 or TRBD2, each matching 5 bases. The sample was naive CD4+ T cells sorted from blood. The subset is: CD45RA+ positively selected. The CDR3, as DNA: TGCAGTGCTAGATGGGGGAATGAGCAGTTCTTC. Protein sequence: CSARWGNEQFF.